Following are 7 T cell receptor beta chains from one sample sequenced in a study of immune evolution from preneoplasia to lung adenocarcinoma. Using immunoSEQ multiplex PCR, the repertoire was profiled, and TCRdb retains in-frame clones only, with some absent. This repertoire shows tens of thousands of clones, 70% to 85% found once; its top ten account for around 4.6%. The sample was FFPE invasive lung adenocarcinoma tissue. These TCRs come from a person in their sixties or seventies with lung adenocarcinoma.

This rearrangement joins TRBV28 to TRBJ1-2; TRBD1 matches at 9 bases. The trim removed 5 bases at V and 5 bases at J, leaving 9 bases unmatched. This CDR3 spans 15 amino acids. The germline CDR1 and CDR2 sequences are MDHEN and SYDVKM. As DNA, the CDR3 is TGTGCCAGCAGTGTACCGGGACAGGGAGGATATGGCTACACCTTC. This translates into CASSVPGQGGYGYTF.

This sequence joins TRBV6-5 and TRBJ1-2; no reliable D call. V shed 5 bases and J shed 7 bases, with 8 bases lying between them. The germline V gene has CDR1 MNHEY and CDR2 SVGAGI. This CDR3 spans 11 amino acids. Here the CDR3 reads CASSTGAGYTF. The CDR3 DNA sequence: TGTGCCAGCAGTACTGGTGCTGGCTACACCTTC.

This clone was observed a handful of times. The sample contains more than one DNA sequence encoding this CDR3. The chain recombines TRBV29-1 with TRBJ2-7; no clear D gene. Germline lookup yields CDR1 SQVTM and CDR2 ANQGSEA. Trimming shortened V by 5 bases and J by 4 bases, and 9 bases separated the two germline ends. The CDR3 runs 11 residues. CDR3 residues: CSVYTNYEQYF. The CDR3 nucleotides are TGCAGCGTTTATACCAATTACGAGCAGTACTTC.

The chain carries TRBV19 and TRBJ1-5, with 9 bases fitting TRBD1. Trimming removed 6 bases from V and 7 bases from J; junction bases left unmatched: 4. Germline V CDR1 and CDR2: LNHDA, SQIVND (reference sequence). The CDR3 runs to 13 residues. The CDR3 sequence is CASRGTGHQPQHF. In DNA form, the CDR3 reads TGTGCCAGTAGGGGGACAGGGCACCAGCCCCAGCATTTT.

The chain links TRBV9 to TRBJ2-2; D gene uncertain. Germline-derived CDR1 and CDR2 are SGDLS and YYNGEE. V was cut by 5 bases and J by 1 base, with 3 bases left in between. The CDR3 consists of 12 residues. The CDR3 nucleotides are TGTGCCAGCAGTCAGAACACCGGGGAGCTGTTTTTT. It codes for CASSQNTGELFF.

CDR3 sequence: CATTVYYGVSGYTF. CDR3 in DNA: TGTGCCACCACAGTTTATTATGGGGTGTCTGGCTACACCTTC. The genes are TRBV28 and TRBJ1-2; D call uncertain. The CDR3 has 14 amino acids. V lost 10 bases to trimming and J lost 7 bases, with 22 bases between them. CDR1 and CDR2 (germline): MDHEN, SYDVKM.

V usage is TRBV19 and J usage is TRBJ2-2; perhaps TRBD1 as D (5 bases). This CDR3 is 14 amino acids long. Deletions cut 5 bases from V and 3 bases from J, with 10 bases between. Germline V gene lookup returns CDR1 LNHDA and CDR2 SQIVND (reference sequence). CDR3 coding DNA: TGTGCCAGTAGTCCTTTCAGGGACACCGGGGAGCTGTTTTTT. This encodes CASSPFRDTGELFF. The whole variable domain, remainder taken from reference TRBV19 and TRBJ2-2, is DGGITQSPKYLFRKEGQNVTLSCEQNLNHDAMYWYRQDPGQGLRLIYYSQIVNDFQKGDIAEGYSVSREKKESFPLTVTSAQKNPTAFYLCASSPFRDTGELFFGEGSRLTVL.